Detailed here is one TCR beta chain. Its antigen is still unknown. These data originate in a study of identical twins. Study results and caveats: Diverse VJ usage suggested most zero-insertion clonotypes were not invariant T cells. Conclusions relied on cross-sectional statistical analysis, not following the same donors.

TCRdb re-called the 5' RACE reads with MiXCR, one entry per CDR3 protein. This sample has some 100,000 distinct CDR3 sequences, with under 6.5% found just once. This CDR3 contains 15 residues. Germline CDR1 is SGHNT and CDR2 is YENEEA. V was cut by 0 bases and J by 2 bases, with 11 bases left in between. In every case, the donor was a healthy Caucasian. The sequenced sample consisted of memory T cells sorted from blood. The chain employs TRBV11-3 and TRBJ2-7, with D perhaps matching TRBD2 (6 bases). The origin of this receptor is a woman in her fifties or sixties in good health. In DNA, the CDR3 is TGTGCCAGCAGCTTAGATCGACTAGGACCCTACGAGCAGTACGTC. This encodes CASSLDRLGPYEQYV.